A single sample is the source of the 29 T cell receptor gamma chains below, sequenced in a study of intestinal T cells in coeliac disease. Each case's genomic DNA was extracted from ten approximately 5.1-µm formalin-fixed paraffin-embedded scrolls. Using around 0.2 ug of biopsy DNA, TRG was amplified with LymphoTrack primers. TCRdb fed the multiplex PCR reads to CATT. Of 2,000 or so gamma-chain clones listed, approximately 46% are singletons. Sequences were obtained from a duodenal biopsy. These receptors were collected from a human donor with celiac disease.

The rearrangement links TRGV11 to TRGJP1. TRGV11 is known as an ORF, though its function is uncertain. The CDR3 loop spans 16 amino acids. Losses at the gene ends were 0 bases for V and 7 bases for J; bases not matched to a gene: 8. The CDR3 coding sequence is TGTGCCTGCTGGATTAGGCACGGTTCTCGTGGTTGGTTCAAGATATTT. Its translation is CACWIRHGSRGWFKIF.

The CDR3 region is CAAWGSYTTGWFKIF. CDR3 DNA: TGTGCTGCGTGGGGTTCGTATACCACTGGTTGGTTCAAGATATTT. V is TRGV10 and J is TRGJP1. TRGV10 falls under the ORF class, with uncertain function. The CDR3 is made up of 15 amino acids. V trimming: 8 bases; J trimming: 0 bases; junction bases outside the gene matches: 7.

On this clone: A much larger clone lies a single base off, so this may be a read error. This rearrangement joins TRGV3 to TRGJP1. V lost 0 bases to trimming and J lost 7 bases; unmatched junction nucleotides: 8. This CDR3 region has 15 residues. Germline loops: CDR1 VTNTFY, CDR2 YDVSTARD (reference sequence). The CDR3 DNA reads as TGTGCCACCTGGGACAGGCCGATTATTGGTTGGTTCAAGATATTT. It translates to CATWDRPIIGWFKIF.

In regard to this clone: Being one base from a much bigger clone, this may be a read error. In the same sample, other DNA sequences code for this CDR3. The chain uses TRGV11 and TRGJ1 or TRGJ2. TRGV11 is an ORF for which the function is uncertain. CDR3 size: 15 residues. V gave up 2 bases and J gave up 6 bases; unmatched junction bases: 10. The CDR3 DNA sequence: TGTGCCTGCTGGATTAGGCTGCGAGTGGGTTATAAGAAACTCTTT. This translates into CACWIRLRVGYKKLF.

The chain joins TRGV8 to TRGJP2. Per germline, CDR1 VENAVY and CDR2 YDSYNSRV. Trimming at V came to 0 bases and at J to 8 bases, leaving 6 bases not matched to a gene. This CDR3 is 14 amino acids long. CDR3 protein: CATWDRYRDWIKTF. The CDR3 DNA is TGTGCCACCTGGGATAGGTACAGAGATTGGATCAAGACGTTT.

The V gene is TRGV2, the J gene TRGJP1. The end of the DNA is better explained by TRGJP, so the J call may be wrong. This CDR3 has 15 residues. In germline, CDR1 is EGSNGY, CDR2 YDSYNSKV. The CDR3 sequence: CATWDGPTTGWFKVF. The CDR3 DNA reads TGTGCCACCTGGGACGGGCCTACCACTGGTTGGTTCAAGGTATTT.

This clone was seen only a few times. This may arise from a read error, as a much more abundant clone is one base away. The rearrangement joins TRGV8 to TRGJP2. Germline trimming cut 9 bases from V and 3 bases from J; bases unmatched to any gene: 7. The V gene's germline CDR1 is VENAVY and CDR2 YDSYNSRV. The CDR3 is 13 amino acids. CDR3 residues: CATRGRSDWIKTF. The CDR3 DNA sequence: TGTGCCACCCGGGGGCGTAGTGATTGGATCAAGACGTTT.

In its sample, this clone was seen a few times. The J gene is TRGJ1 or TRGJ2, the V gene TRGV9. The J segment lost 6 bases and the V segment lost 0 bases, leaving 2 bases of the junction unmatched. This CDR3 comprises 12 residues. Germline V lookup: CDR1 GITISATS, CDR2 ISYDGTV (reference sequence). The CDR3 DNA reads TGTGCCTTGTGGGAGGTGGGTTATAAGAAACTCTTT. Its translation is CALWEVGYKKLF.

This clone is labeled large (0.1 to 1%). The chain has TRGV2 and TRGJ1 or TRGJ2. The CDR3 length is 12 residues. V was pared by 0 bases and J by 7 bases, with 3 bases of the junction left unmatched. CDR1 is EGSNGY and CDR2 is YDSYNSKV in the germline V gene. The CDR3 protein is CATWDGPYKKLF. The DNA for the CDR3 is TGTGCCACCTGGGACGGGCCCTATAAGAAACTCTTT.

This clone was seen a single time. A read error may be the cause here, since a much bigger clone is one base away. CDR3 sequence: CATWDGLSFYYKKLF. The CDR3 bases are TGTGCCACCTGGGACGGGCTTTCCTTTTATTATAAGAAACTCTTT. The gene calls are TRGV3 and TRGJ1 or TRGJ2. Trimming cost V 3 bases and J 3 bases; bases outside gene matches: 11. Germline CDR1 VTNTFY, CDR2 YDVSTARD (reference sequence). The CDR3 runs 15 residues.

The chain carries TRGV10 and TRGJP1. TRGV10 belongs to the ORF category, with a function that is uncertain. The junction had 10 bases not matched to a gene; V was cut back by 12 bases and J by 5 bases. The CDR3 sequence is 13 residues long. Written as DNA, the CDR3 is TGTGCTGCCTCTATACCAACTGGTTGGTTCAAGATATTT. It is translated as CAASIPTGWFKIF.

CDR3 sequence: CAALDDTTGWFKIF. The DNA for the CDR3 is TGTGCTGCGTTGGACGATACCACTGGTTGGTTCAAGATATTT. The V call is TRGV10, the J call TRGJP1. TRGV10 qualifies as an ORF whose function is uncertain. CDR3 length: 14 amino acids. V gave up 10 bases and J gave up 0 bases; unmatched junction bases: 6.

This clone was detected only a few times. At one of its ends the junction is not consistent with the germline gene, which may arise from a read error. The chain combines TRGV11 with TRGJP1. TRGV11 is assigned to the ORF class and has an uncertain function. The CDR3 covers 14 residues. This CDR3 is CTCWIRATGWFKIF. CDR3 DNA sequence: TGTACCTGCTGGATTCGGGCCACTGGTTGGTTCAAGATATTT.

Note on this clone: This sample also contains other DNA sequences that code for the same CDR3. The chain joins TRGV2 to TRGJ1 or TRGJ2. CDR3 length: 14 residues. V shed 1 base and J 0 bases; nucleotides not matched to a gene: 3. Germline lookup yields CDR1 EGSNGY and CDR2 YDSYNSKV. In nucleotides, the CDR3 is TGTGCCACCTGGGACGGCCTGAATTATTATAAGAAACTCTTT. Protein: CATWDGLNYYKKLF.

This rearrangement joins TRGV2 to TRGJ1 or TRGJ2. This CDR3 region has 10 residues. Trimming at V came to 9 bases and at J to 3 bases, leaving 2 bases not matched to a gene. The V gene's germline CDR1 is EGSNGY and CDR2 YDSYNSKV. For the CDR3, the DNA is TGTGCCACCGTTTATTATAAGAAACTCTTT. It translates to CATVYYKKLF.

This clone is large. The chain has TRGV8 and TRGJP1. V lost 5 bases, J lost 5 bases, and 2 bases stayed unmatched. The CDR3 loop spans 12 amino acids. The germline CDR1 and CDR2 sequences are VENAVY and YDSYNSRV. The CDR3 reads CATWVTGWFKIF. For the CDR3, the DNA is TGTGCCACCTGGGTTACTGGTTGGTTCAAGATATTT.

J is TRGJ1 or TRGJ2 and V is TRGV8. Germline values: CDR1 VENAVY, CDR2 YDSYNSRV. The CDR3 is 14 residues long. Trimming cost V 5 bases and J 5 bases; bases outside gene matches: 12. The CDR3 nucleotides read TGTGCCACCTGGGGTAGATGGCCCAATTATAAGAAACTCTTT. Translation gives CATWGRWPNYKKLF.

Concerning this clone: A read error may be the cause here, since a much bigger clone is one base away. Different DNA sequences within this sample yield the same CDR3. V usage is TRGV3 and J usage is TRGJ1 or TRGJ2. Germline assignment: CDR1 VTNTFY and CDR2 YDVSTARD (reference sequence). The CDR3 spans 13 residues. CDR3 sequence: CATWDRRGYKKLF. CDR3 in DNA: TGTGCCACCTGGGACAGGCGGGGTTATAAGAAACTTTTT.

With regard to this clone: This could be a read error, since a much larger clone is one nucleotide away. Distinct nucleotide sequences in the sample also encode this CDR3. The chain couples TRGV10 to TRGJP2. TRGV10 is given ORF status, its function remaining uncertain. The J segment lost 3 bases and the V segment lost 8 bases, leaving 7 bases of the junction unmatched. The CDR3 sequence is 14 residues long. This chain's CDR3 is CAAWVGGSDWIKTF. CDR3 bases: TGTGCTGCGTGGGTCGGGGGTAGTGATTGGATCAAGACGTTT.

The V and J genes are TRGV3 and TRGJ1 or TRGJ2. With V trimmed by 2 bases and J by 3 bases, 4 bases remained unmatched. Per the germline V gene, CDR1 is VTNTFY and CDR2 is YDVSTARD (reference sequence). This CDR3 region has 13 residues. The CDR3 DNA follows: TGTGCCACCTGGGACACTCCTTATTATAAGAAACTCTTT. Translation gives CATWDTPYYKKLF.

J is TRGJ1 or TRGJ2 and V is TRGV10. TRGV10 is annotated as an ORF whose role is uncertain. Trimming at V came to 8 bases and at J to 7 bases, leaving 6 bases not matched to a gene. This CDR3 is 11 amino acids long. CDR3 protein: CAAWIIYKKLF. The CDR3 DNA is TGTGCTGCGTGGATTATATATAAGAAACTCTTT.

The chain carries TRGV11 and TRGJP2. TRGV11 is placed among ORFs of uncertain function. This CDR3 contains 15 residues. J gave up 11 bases and V 3 bases, and 12 bases lay outside the gene matches. The CDR3 reads CACWIRTAGGWIKTF. Here the CDR3 DNA reads TGTGCCTGCTGGATTAGGACGGCGGGGGGGTGGATCAAGACGTTT.

This clone was detected only a few times. The V and J genes are TRGV8 and TRGJP1. Germline loops: CDR1 VENAVY, CDR2 YDSYNSRV. V dropped 1 base and J dropped 3; count of bases not matched to a gene: 8. This CDR3 has 16 residues. The CDR3 nucleotides read TGTGCCACCTGGGATAGTGAATGGGCCACTGGTTGGTTCAAGATATTT. It codes for CATWDSEWATGWFKIF.

This clone turned up a few times. This chain links TRGV10 with TRGJ1 or TRGJ2. TRGV10 is filed as an ORF, its function uncertain. Trimming took 8 bases from V and 12 from J; bases not matched to a gene: 11. The CDR3 has 11 amino acids. The DNA of the CDR3 is TGTGCTGCGTGGGATTGGTGGGGGAAACTCTTT. Protein product: CAAWDWWGKLF.

This clone was observed a handful of times. The rearrangement uses TRGV9 and TRGJ1 or TRGJ2. The CDR3 runs 13 residues. V trimming: 2 bases; J trimming: 7 bases; junction bases outside the gene matches: 8. Germline values: CDR1 GITISATS, CDR2 ISYDGTV (reference sequence). CDR3 in amino acids: CALWEGAKYKKLF. The DNA of the CDR3 is TGTGCCTTGTGGGAGGGTGCGAAGTATAAGAAACTCTTT.

Only one count was recorded for this clone. This may stem from a read error, because a much larger clone lies one nucleotide away. The rearrangement joins TRGV3 to TRGJP1. The V gene's germline CDR1 is VTNTFY and CDR2 YDVSTARD (reference sequence). The CDR3 spans 15 residues. Here the CDR3 DNA reads TGTGCCGCCTGGGACAGGCCGATTACTGGTTGGTTCAAGATATTT. Translation: CAAWDRPITGWFKIF.

The rearrangement links TRGV8 to TRGJ1 or TRGJ2. CDR1 is VENAVY and CDR2 is YDSYNSRV in the germline V gene. The CDR3 spans 11 residues. J was trimmed by 9 bases and V by 0 bases; bases with no gene match: 2. The CDR3 DNA sequence: TGTGCCACCTGGGATAGGGGTAAGAAACTCTTT. Translation: CATWDRGKKLF.

Only a few counts were recorded for this clone. The sample has other DNA sequences that encode this CDR3 too. The chain uses TRGV11 and TRGJ1 or TRGJ2. TRGV11 is labeled an ORF, and its function is uncertain. The CDR3 runs to 14 residues. V trimming: 3 bases; J trimming: 2 bases; junction bases outside the gene matches: 4. In DNA form, the CDR3 reads TGTGCCTGCTGGATTAGGTTTGATTATTATAAGAAACTCTTT. As protein: CACWIRFDYYKKLF.

Concerning this clone itself: Other DNA sequences in this specimen translate into the identical CDR3. The CDR3 spells CATWDGPTTGWFKIF. Here the CDR3 DNA reads TGTGCCACCTGGGACGGCCCGACCACTGGTTGGTTCAAGATATTT. The V gene is TRGV2, the J gene TRGJP1. The J segment lost 2 bases and the V segment lost 1 base, leaving 4 bases of the junction unmatched. Germline-derived CDR1 and CDR2 are EGSNGY and YDSYNSKV. The CDR3 covers 15 residues.